The 22 T cell receptor beta chains given below trace back to one sample, sequenced in a study of T cells in narcolepsy. Assay used: immunoSEQ multiplex PCR; TCRdb lists only in-frame clones, some missing. The sample shows 30,000 to 40,000 clones, roughly 90% of them seen only once. The sample was CD45RA- memory CD4+ T cells from PBMCs. The receptors were gathered from a human donor with narcolepsy.

V usage is TRBV7-2 and J usage is TRBJ2-7; 10 bases line up with TRBD1. Germline values: CDR1 SGHTA, CDR2 FQGNSA. After removal of 5 bases from V and 0 bases from J, the junction contained 4 bases not matched to a gene. The length of the CDR3 is 15 residues. The chain's CDR3 is CASSEGQGTSYEQYF. The CDR3 nucleotides are TGTGCCAGCAGCGAGGGACAGGGGACCTCCTACGAGCAGTACTTC. Full variable domain (rest looked up from reference TRBV7-2 and TRBJ2-7): GAGVSQSPSNKVTEKGKDVELRCDPISGHTALYWYRQSLGQGLEFLIYFQGNSAPDKSGLPSDRFSAERTGGSVSTLTIQRTQQEDSAVYLCASSEGQGTSYEQYFGPGTRLTVT.

The chain uses TRBV6-6 and TRBJ1-1; D ambiguous. Germline lookup yields CDR1 MNHNY and CDR2 SVGAGI (reference sequence). Trimming took 6 bases from V and 11 from J, leaving 16 bases between them. The CDR3 contains 12 residues. The CDR3 loop is CASSPSRRPAFF. The CDR3 DNA follows: TGTGCCAGCAGCCCGTCTCGGCGACCCGCTTTCTTT.

This clone was counted once. For the CDR3, the DNA is TGTGCCTGGAGTTCCAGGGGGATATTTGGCTACACCTTC. It specifies CAWSSRGIFGYTF. V gene TRBV30 combines with J gene TRBJ1-2; 7 bases align to TRBD1. V shed 2 bases, J shed 7 bases, and the junction held 7 bases outside the gene matches. There are 13 residues in the CDR3. Looked up from germline, CDR1 is GTSNPN and CDR2 is SVGIG (reference sequence).

V gene TRBV19 combines with J gene TRBJ1-5; D uncertain. Trimming took off 3 bases at V and 0 bases at J, with 12 bases between the two ends. From germline, CDR1 is LNHDA and CDR2 SQIVND (reference sequence). There are 16 residues in the CDR3. This CDR3 reads CASSISRTPSNQPQHF. As DNA, the CDR3 is TGTGCCAGTAGTATTTCCAGGACCCCTAGCAATCAGCCCCAGCATTTT.

CDR3 nucleotides: TGTGCCAGCAGCTTGGACGGGGATAATTCACCCCTCCACTTT. This gives the protein CASSLDGDNSPLHF. The chain uses TRBV7-7 and TRBJ1-6, with unresolved D. The CDR3 has 14 residues. Per the germline V gene, CDR1 is SSHAT and CDR2 is FNYEAQ (reference sequence). Trimming cost V 3 bases and J 5 bases, with 8 bases left between them. The variable domain in full, completed from reference TRBV7-7 and TRBJ1-6, reads GAGVSQSPRYKVTKRGQDVTLRCDPISSHATLYWYQQALGQGPEFLTYFNYEAQPDKSGLPSDRFSAERPEGSISTLTIQRTEQRDSAMYRCASSLDGDNSPLHFGNGTRLTVT.

The chain uses TRBV6-5 and TRBJ2-7; TRBD1 matches at 10 bases. Germline loops: CDR1 MNHEY, CDR2 SVGAGI. V lost 2 bases and J lost 1; bases outside the gene matches: 5. There are 16 residues in the CDR3. CDR3 amino acids: CASSYAGQGVSYEQYF. CDR3 sequence (DNA): TGTGCCAGCAGTTACGCCGGACAGGGGGTGTCCTACGAGCAGTACTTC.

The DNA for the CDR3 is TGTGCCAGTACATGGCGGCAGGGCGTTATGAACACTGAAGCTTTCTTT. As protein: CASTWRQGVMNTEAFF. The V gene is TRBV19, the J gene TRBJ1-1, with D maybe TRBD1 (5 bases). V was pared by 7 bases and J by 0 bases, with 18 bases between. CDR1 is LNHDA, CDR2 SQIVND, per germline (reference sequence). There are 16 residues in the CDR3.

In this sample, this clone turned up once. V gene TRBV9 combines with J gene TRBJ2-1, with 13 bases matching TRBD2. The germline gives CDR1 SGDLS, CDR2 YYNGEE. The trim removed 3 bases at V and 6 bases at J, leaving 6 bases unmatched. The CDR3 totals 16 residues. CDR3 nucleotide sequence: TGTGCCAGCAGCGGGAGGGGACTAGCGGGGCTCAATGAGCAGTTCTTC. Translating it yields CASSGRGLAGLNEQFF.

The chain is built from TRBV11-1 and TRBJ2-3, with 10 bases identical to TRBD1. Germline CDR1 reads SGHAT; CDR2 reads FQDESV (reference sequence). The junction had 13 bases not matched to a gene; V was cut back by 3 bases and J by 4 bases. CDR3 length equals 18 residues. The CDR3 sequence: CASSFRQGARPGADTQYF. The CDR3 bases are TGTGCCAGCAGCTTCAGACAGGGGGCGCGACCTGGGGCAGATACGCAGTATTTT.

The chain is built from TRBV21-1 and TRBJ1-4. TRBV21-1 corresponds to a pseudogene. The CDR3 spans 17 residues. Written as DNA, the CDR3 is TGTGCCAGCAGCAAAGCTTGGGCCCGTCGACTTAATGAAAAACTGTTTTTT. Translating it yields CASSKAWARRLNEKLFF.

This rearrangement joins TRBV18 to TRBJ1-2; maybe TRBD1 (5 bases). V was pared by 4 bases and J by 6 bases, with 9 bases between. This CDR3 region has 12 residues. The germline V gene encodes CDR1 KGHSH and CDR2 LQKENI. The CDR3 reads CASSLQGDGYTF. DNA of the CDR3: TGTGCCAGCTCACTTCAAGGGGATGGCTACACCTTC.

J is TRBJ2-5 and V is TRBV28; D is perhaps TRBD1 (5 bases). The closer fit of TRBJ2-7 to the DNA end suggests the J call may be wrong. The CDR3 contains 12 residues. Germline values: CDR1 MDHEN, CDR2 SYDVKM. The DNA for the CDR3 is TGTGCCAGCAGTGCTCGGACATACGAGCAGTACTTC. This sequence encodes CASSARTYEQYF.

The rearrangement joins TRBV4-1 to TRBJ2-7; TRBD2 is a possible D gene (5 bases). Trimming took 4 bases from V and 13 from J, leaving 17 bases between them. CDR3 length equals 12 residues. CDR1 and CDR2 (germline): MGHRA, YSYEKL. CDR3 nucleotides: TGCGCCAGCAGCCCTCCACCGGGATCCCTTTACTTC. This sequence encodes CASSPPPGSLYF.

This rearrangement joins TRBV28 to TRBJ1-6, with D maybe TRBD1 (5 bases). There are 14 residues in the CDR3. CDR1 is MDHEN, CDR2 SYDVKM, per germline. V gave up 3 bases and J gave up 9 bases, with 12 bases separating them. This chain's CDR3 is CASSFQGRVSPLHF. The CDR3 nucleotides are TGTGCCAGCAGTTTTCAGGGAAGGGTTTCACCCCTCCACTTT.

The chain joins TRBV4-2 to TRBJ2-3; D is undetermined. Germline V gives CDR1 LGHNA, CDR2 YNFKEQ. With 1 base removed from V and 5 bases from J, the gap between germline ends came to 16 bases. The CDR3 runs 16 residues. This chain's CDR3 is CASSQAAVRSGDTQYF. The CDR3 DNA reads as TGTGCCAGCAGCCAAGCGGCGGTCAGGTCAGGAGATACGCAGTATTTT.

The gene calls are TRBV28 and TRBJ1-2; D gene unclear. Trimming cost V 9 bases and J 4 bases, with 12 bases left between them. This CDR3 comprises 12 residues. CDR1 and CDR2 (germline): MDHEN, SYDVKM. This CDR3 reads CARRSVSYGYTF. In DNA form, the CDR3 reads TGTGCCAGAAGGTCGGTCTCCTATGGCTACACCTTC.

The chain joins TRBV11-1 to TRBJ2-2, with no clear D. The CDR3 spans 14 residues. The V and J ends lost 3 bases and 7 bases respectively, with 12 bases between them. Germline loops: CDR1 SGHAT, CDR2 FQDESV (reference sequence). The CDR3 is CASSFEGYNGELFF. In DNA, the CDR3 is TGTGCCAGCAGCTTCGAAGGGTACAACGGGGAGCTGTTTTTT.

J is TRBJ1-1 and V is TRBV2; D might be TRBD1 (5 bases). Germline V lookup: CDR1 SNHLY, CDR2 FYNNEI. V gave up 6 bases and J gave up 6 bases, with 14 bases separating them. The CDR3 runs 13 residues. CDR3 in DNA: TGTGCCAGCAGAGGAGAGGGGATGCCTGAAGCTTTCTTT. Translated, it gives CASRGEGMPEAFF.

The chain couples TRBV5-1 to TRBJ2-5; tentative D call: TRBD2 (5 bases). The CDR3 sequence is 15 residues long. The V end lost 4 bases, the J end lost 4 bases, and 17 bases lay between the germline ends. Germline V gene lookup returns CDR1 SGHRS and CDR2 YFSETQ. The CDR3 reads CASSVNGNTRETQYF. In DNA form, the CDR3 reads TGCGCCAGCAGCGTTAACGGGAATACGCGAGAGACCCAGTACTTC. The variable domain in full, with the rest retrieved from reference TRBV5-1 and TRBJ2-5, is KAGVTQTPRYLIKTRGQQVTLSCSPISGHRSVSWYQQTPGQGLQFLFEYFSETQRNKGNFPGRFSGRQFSNSRSEMNVSTLELGDSALYLCASSVNGNTRETQYFGPGTRLLVL.

The DNA of the CDR3 is TGTGCCAGCAGCTTTGATTTCCGGAGCCGCCAAGAGACCCAGTACTTC. Its translation: CASSFDFRSRQETQYF. This chain joins TRBV5-6 and TRBJ2-5; D is ambiguous. Per the germline V gene, CDR1 is SGHDT and CDR2 is YYEEEE. The CDR3 contains 16 residues. V was clipped by 2 bases and J by 1 base, with 15 bases between them.

This chain connects TRBV15 to TRBJ1-2; no reliable D call. CDR3 length: 20 residues. V dropped 1 base and J dropped 4 bases, with 28 bases sitting between them. Germline CDR1 and CDR2: LNHNV and YYDKDF (reference sequence). The DNA for the CDR3 is TGTGCCACCAGCAGAGGGTGGGATTTAGGACTCAGAAAGGCTAGCTATGGCTACACCTTC. As protein: CATSRGWDLGLRKASYGYTF.

The V and J genes are TRBV18 and TRBJ2-3; D is possibly TRBD2 (6 bases). V was pared by 3 bases and J by 4 bases, with 14 bases between. CDR1 and CDR2 from the germline V gene are KGHSH and LQKENI. This CDR3 is built from 15 residues. DNA for the CDR3: TGTGCCAGCTCACCCGGCGGGGTGAGATCAGATACGCAGTATTTT. This translates into CASSPGGVRSDTQYF.